Listed below are T cell receptor beta chains from one sample, sequenced in a study of response to subunit inactivated influenza vaccine. TCRdb passed the RT-PCR reads through MiXCR, listing each CDR3 protein once. The data hold hundreds of thousands of distinct CDR3 sequences, with roughly 13% observed a single time. This specimen was PBMCs from blood, taken 14 to 15 days before vaccination. Receptor source: a man aged 50-60 years who received an inactivated influenza vaccine. Both conserved end residues are part of each CDR3. Each record gives: J gene, D gene, V gene, clone size, CDR3 DNA, CDR3 protein. A D gene is named only where the DNA matches it firmly. Clone size is shown for a subset of rows, as once, few, many or a class of expanded clone.

TRBJ1-1 . TRBV9 few TGTGCCAGCAGCGCCCTCCGGGGCGGTGGCACTGAAGCTTTCTTT CASSALRGGGTEAFF
TRBJ1-1 . TRBV6-5 few TGTGCCAGCAGTTCTCCAGCGTTCACTGAAGCTTTCTTT CASSSPAFTEAFF
TRBJ2-1 TRBD1 TRBV7-2 few TGTGCCAGCAGCTTAGTCCAGGGGGTCATTTTCTTC CASSLVQGVIFF
TRBJ2-4 . TRBV2 once TGTGCCAGCAGTGACAGGGGAATAGCCAAAAACATTCAGTACTTC CASSDRGIAKNIQYF
TRBJ2-4 . TRBV11-2 few TGTGCCAGCCCGAAGATGGGCAAAAACATTCAGTACTTC CASPKMGKNIQYF
TRBJ1-2 TRBD1 TRBV7-2 few TGTGCCAGCAGCTTACTCGGGACAGGGCCTTCTTACACCTTC CASSLLGTGPSYTF
TRBJ2-5 . TRBV29-1 . TGCAGCGTTGAGGTGGCGGGGGCCCGACAAGAGACCCAGTACTTC CSVEVAGARQETQYF
TRBJ2-3 . TRBV21-1 few TGTGCCAGCAGCAAGAAAGGGGGGGCGCGTGATACGCAGTATTTT CASSKKGGARDTQYF
TRBJ2-7 TRBD2 TRBV7-2 few TGTGCCAGCAGTCCCACCCTGATAGCGGGAAAGCAGTACTTC CASSPTLIAGKQYF
TRBJ1-1 . TRBV20-1 many TGCAGTGCTCCCGAGGACAGTCTCACTGAAGCTTTCTTT CSAPEDSLTEAFF
TRBJ2-6 TRBD1 TRBV3-1 few TGTGCCAGCAGCGGGACAGGGAAATCTGGGGCCAACGTCCTGACTTTC CASSGTGKSGANVLTF
TRBJ2-3 . TRBV4-2 few TGTGCCAGCAGCCTGGGGGCAGGGTCGGGGACAGATACGCAGTATTTT CASSLGAGSGTDTQYF
TRBJ2-1 . TRBV10-3 . TGTGCCATCAGTGATCCTAGGAGCTCCTACAATGAGCAGTTCTTC CAISDPRSSYNEQFF
TRBJ1-2 TRBD1 TRBV27 few TGTGCCAGCAGTTCCGGGACAGGGGCCCTCCATGGCTACACCTTC CASSSGTGALHGYTF
TRBJ1-1 . TRBV4-1 few TGCGCCAGCAGCCAAGTGATGGGACGCACTGAAGCTTTCTTT CASSQVMGRTEAFF
TRBJ2-7 . TRBV10-2 . TGCGCCAGCAGACCCCATATGGACACCGGGACATCACCTACCGAGCAGTACTTC CASRPHMDTGTSPTEQYF
TRBJ2-5 . TRBV4-2 . TGTGCCAGCAGCCCTACCCCGGCGGGGGCCGAGCGAGAGACCCAGTACTTC CASSPTPAGAERETQYF
TRBJ2-1 . TRBV6-2/TRBV6-3 few TGTGCCAGCAGTTACTCTTGGAGCTCCTACAATGAGCAGTTCTTC CASSYSWSSYNEQFF
TRBJ1-6 TRBD1 TRBV6-2/TRBV6-3 . TGTGCCAGCAGTTATCGGGTATCGGCGTCAGGGGGTAAATCACCCCTCCACTTT CASSYRVSASGGKSPLHF
TRBJ1-6 TRBD1 TRBV12-3/TRBV12-4 few TGTGCCAGCAGTCGAACAGGGGACCTCTATAATTCACCCCTCCACTTT CASSRTGDLYNSPLHF
TRBJ1-5 . TRBV4-1 . TGCGCCAGCAGCCAAGTGATTAGCAATCAGCCCCAGCATTTT CASSQVISNQPQHF
TRBJ2-7 TRBD2 TRBV20-1 few TGCAGTGCTAGTGGGACTAGCGGGGCCCATGAGCAGTACTTC CSASGTSGAHEQYF
TRBJ2-2 . TRBV27 . TGTGCCAGCAGTTTTTCTCGCGTTCGGAGGGCCAACACCGGGGAGCTGTTTTTT CASSFSRVRRANTGELFF
TRBJ2-3 . TRBV7-3 many TGTGCCAGCAGCCCCCTAGGGGGAAGCGGGAAAGGCGGCACAGATACGCAGTATTTT CASSPLGGSGKGGTDTQYF
TRBJ2-1 TRBD2 TRBV12-3/TRBV12-4 . TGTGCCAGCAGACCATATAGCGGGAGAGGGGGATACAATGAGCAGTTCTTC CASRPYSGRGGYNEQFF
TRBJ2-2 TRBD2 TRBV28 . TGTGCCAGCACCGGGGGGGGCAGGGGAACCGGGGAGCTGTTTTTT CASTGGGRGTGELFF
TRBJ2-1 TRBD2 TRBV7-3 . TGTGCCAGCGCACTAGCGGGGGACAATGAGCAGTTCTTC CASALAGDNEQFF
TRBJ2-7 . TRBV29-1 few TGCAGCGTCGGGAGTCCCTACGAGCAGTACTTC CSVGSPYEQYF
TRBJ2-2 TRBD2 TRBV10-3 many TGTGCCATCAGCGCAGGACTAGCGTGGACCGGGGAGCTGTTTTTT CAISAGLAWTGELFF
TRBJ2-3 TRBD1 TRBV6-1 . TGTGCCAGCAGACCGGACAGGGCCACAGATACGCAGTATTTT CASRPDRATDTQYF
TRBJ1-5 . TRBV7-2 many TGTGCCAGCAGCTTAATGGGCAGGGAGGGCAATCAGCCCCAGCATTTT CASSLMGREGNQPQHF
TRBJ2-7 . TRBV4-2 few TGTGCCAGCAGCCAAGATGGCGCATACGAGCAGTACTTC CASSQDGAYEQYF
TRBJ2-5 . TRBV7-2 . TGTGCCAGCAGCTTGTCAGGGGAGGCCCAGTACTTC CASSLSGEAQYF
TRBJ2-7 TRBD1 TRBV24-1 few TGTGCCACCAGTGATCCCGGGACAGGACACTACGAGCAGTACTTC CATSDPGTGHYEQYF
TRBJ2-1 . TRBV29-1 many TGCAGCGTCGCTCCTCGGCGCGACAATGAGCAGTTCTTC CSVAPRRDNEQFF
TRBJ2-1 TRBD2 TRBV7-2 . TGTGCCAGCAGCGAGGGATCCGGGACTAGAAAATACAATGAGCAGTTCTTC CASSEGSGTRKYNEQFF
TRBJ2-3 . TRBV12-3/TRBV12-4 . TGTGCCAGCAGTTTTTCCCTTGGATTTAGTCCAGATACGCAGTATTTT CASSFSLGFSPDTQYF
TRBJ2-2 TRBD2 TRBV3-1 few TGTGCCAGCAGCCCGCGGGGGAGAGGGACGAACACCGGGGAGCTGTTTTTT CASSPRGRGTNTGELFF
TRBJ2-7 . TRBV21-1 . TGTGCCAGCAGCAAAGCAGAGCAATTCGTGAGCGGGAGGGCTGACTACGAGCAGTACTTC CASSKAEQFVSGRADYEQYF
TRBJ2-1 TRBD2 TRBV29-1 . TGCAGCGTTGAAGAAGCTAGCGGGAGGTACAATGAGCAGTTCTTC CSVEEASGRYNEQFF
TRBJ1-1 . TRBV3-1 . TGTGCCAGCAGCCAAGGAATGTCTGAAGCTTTCTTT CASSQGMSEAFF
TRBJ2-7 . TRBV7-2 . TGTGCCAGCAGCAAGGACAAGTCCTACGAGCAGTACTTC CASSKDKSYEQYF
TRBJ2-7 . TRBV10-2 few TGCGCCAGCAGTGTCAGTCGTGGAGGCCTTCGCTACGAGCAGTACTTC CASSVSRGGLRYEQYF
TRBJ2-1 . TRBV3-1 . TGTGCCAGCAGCTCCCGATTAGCGGTCGATGCGGGCAATGAGCAGTTCTTC CASSSRLAVDAGNEQFF
TRBJ2-7 . TRBV4-1 few TGCGCCAGCAGCCAACCCCGGGACAAGTCTGCTCGGTACTTC CASSQPRDKSARYF
TRBJ1-1 . TRBV29-1 . TGCAGCGCCGCCGTGAGCCCGAACACTGAAGCTTTCTTT CSAAVSPNTEAFF
TRBJ2-1 . TRBV27 many TGTGCCAGCAGTTTCCCAGGCCTATCCGGCAATGAGCAGTTCTTC CASSFPGLSGNEQFF
TRBJ2-5 . TRBV12-3/TRBV12-4 few TGTGCCAGCAGTCAAACTTTCGGGGTGTTAGAGACCCAGTACTTC CASSQTFGVLETQYF
TRBJ2-5 . TRBV6-2/TRBV6-3 many TGTGCCAGCAGTTATGAGGTCGGGGAGACCCAGTACTTC CASSYEVGETQYF
TRBJ2-1 TRBD2 TRBV20-1 few TGCAGTGCCAAACGACTAGCGGGGGGGTATAGCTCCTACAATGAGCAGTTCTTC CSAKRLAGGYSSYNEQFF
TRBJ2-2 . TRBV4-1 many TGCGCCAGCAGCCAAGAGAGTAGCCGGAACACCGGGGAGCTGTTTTTT CASSQESSRNTGELFF
TRBJ2-1 . TRBV2 many TGTGCCAGCAGTGATTGGAATGAGCAGTTCTTC CASSDWNEQFF
TRBJ2-1 TRBD1 TRBV7-8 . TGTGCCAGCAGCCCAATCCGGGACAGGACCAATGAGCAGTTCTTC CASSPIRDRTNEQFF